A selection of T cell receptor beta chains follows, all from one sample in a study of T cell changes during pregnancy in multiple sclerosis. Clones were read by immunoSEQ multiplex PCR, and TCRdb kept only the in-frame ones, dropping some. The sample includes tens of thousands of clones, roughly nine tenths of them seen just once. Sequences were derived from CD8+ T cells from peripheral blood mononuclear cells, sampled before pregnancy. These receptors came from a female donor with multiple sclerosis, enrolled in a pregnancy study. The CDR3 runs from the conserved cysteine through the conserved F or W. D genes are given only for firm matches. Clone size is stated in some rows and not others, as once, few, many or a class when expanded.

>TRBV19|TRBJ1-4|NA|TRBD1
TGTGCCAGCGCATATCGGACAGGGGGCGCGGAGGTTGAAAAACTGTTTTTT
CASAYRTGGAEVEKLFF
>TRBV27|TRBJ2-7|NA|TRBD1
TGTGCCAGCAGTTTATGGACAGGTTCCAACGAGCAGTACTTC
CASSLWTGSNEQYF
>TRBV10-3|TRBJ2-7|NA|TRBD2
TGTGCCATCAGCACCGGGACTAGCGGACCCGAGCAGTACTTC
CAISTGTSGPEQYF
>TRBV5-1|TRBJ2-2|NA|NA
TGCGCCAGCAGCTTTTTAGCGCCTTCGAACACCGGGGAGCTGTTTTTT
CASSFLAPSNTGELFF
>TRBV18|TRBJ1-2|few|NA
TGTGCCAGCTCACCCCCAGGCACGGATGGCTACACCTTC
CASSPPGTDGYTF
>TRBV5-4|TRBJ1-1|NA|NA
TGTGCCAGCAGTTTCGGGGGGGCTGAAGCTTTCTTT
CASSFGGAEAFF
>TRBV5-6|TRBJ2-6|NA|TRBD1
TGTGCCAGCAGCTTGACAGGGGACGGGGCCAACGTCCTGACTTTC
CASSLTGDGANVLTF
>TRBV9|TRBJ1-2|few|NA
TGTGCCAGCAGCGAGGGGACTGCGGGGAATGGCTACACCTTC
CASSEGTAGNGYTF
>TRBV7-9|TRBJ2-7|NA|NA
TGTGCCAGCAGCTTGTCTGAGAACGAGCAGTACTTC
CASSLSENEQYF
>TRBV2|TRBJ1-1|NA|TRBD1
TGTGCCAGCAACGACAGGGTGGGTACTGAAGCTTTCTTT
CASNDRVGTEAFF
>TRBV27|TRBJ2-7|NA|NA
TGTGCCAGCAGTTTATACCAAGCCTACGAGCAGTACTTC
CASSLYQAYEQYF
>TRBV6-5|TRBJ2-5|NA|TRBD2
TGTGCCAGCAGCCTTACTAGCGGAGGAAGGGAGACCCAGTACTTC
CASSLTSGGRETQYF
>TRBV19|TRBJ2-7|few|NA
TGTGCCAGTAGTAATCCCGGGAGCGGAGACCTCTGGGAGCAGTACTTC
CASSNPGSGDLWEQYF
>TRBV2|TRBJ2-7|NA|NA
TGTGCCAGCAAATACTACGGGATAGGTGTTGACGAGCAGTACTTC
CASKYYGIGVDEQYF
>TRBV2|TRBJ2-7|NA|TRBD1
TGTGCCAGCAGTGAAGTTGGACAGGGGTCCTACGAGCAGTACTTC
CASSEVGQGSYEQYF
>TRBV7-9|TRBJ2-6|NA|TRBD2
TGTGCCAGCCGGGGGGGGCTCTCTGGGGCCAACGTCCTGACTTTC
CASRGGLSGANVLTF
>TRBV2|TRBJ2-7|NA|TRBD2
TGTGCCAGCGATACTAGCGGGAGGTTCTACGAGCAGTACTTC
CASDTSGRFYEQYF
>TRBV4-1|TRBJ2-1|NA|TRBD2
TGCGCCAGCAGCCTTAGACTAGCGGGAGGAGATGAGCAGTTCTTC
CASSLRLAGGDEQFF
>TRBV28|TRBJ2-7|NA|NA
TGTGCCAGCAGTTTAACCGGAGGGGCCGAGTTGGACTTC
CASSLTGGAELDF
>TRBV7-9|TRBJ2-2|once|NA
TGTGCCAGCATAAGCCAGTCACAGGCGGCGAACACCGGGGAGCTGTTTTTT
CASISQSQAANTGELFF
>TRBV27|TRBJ2-3|NA|TRBD2
TGTGCCAGCAGCCCAGGGGCTAGCGGGAGAGCAGATACGCAGTATTTT
CASSPGASGRADTQYF
>TRBV6-5|TRBJ1-4|NA|NA
TGTGCCAGCAGCCGCGGGGGGACCACTAATGAAAAACTGTTTTTT
CASSRGGTTNEKLFF
>TRBV7-9|TRBJ2-1|NA|TRBD2
TGTGCCAGCAGCTTAGTTGGACTAGCGGGAGTCGTGAATGAGCAGTTCTTC
CASSLVGLAGVVNEQFF
>TRBV6-5|TRBJ2-1|once|NA
TGTGCCAGCACCAAGGGCGGGGATCCCTACAATGAGCAGTTCTTC
CASTKGGDPYNEQFF
>TRBV29-1|TRBJ1-5|NA|TRBD1
TGCAGCGTTGAAACAGGGGATAGCAATCAGCCCCAGCATTTT
CSVETGDSNQPQHF
>TRBV2|TRBJ2-7|NA|TRBD1
TGTGCCAGCAGTGCCAACCCCGGACAGGGGGCGCATATGTACGAGCAGTACTTC
CASSANPGQGAHMYEQYF
>TRBV7-9|TRBJ2-7|NA|TRBD2
TGTGCCAGCAGCTCCCTGACTAGCGGGGCGGCCTACGAGCAGTACTTC
CASSSLTSGAAYEQYF
>TRBV28|TRBJ2-7|NA|NA
TGTGCCAGCAGTCCCGCCGCGACTAGAGCGGCCGAGCAGTACTTC
CASSPAATRAAEQYF
>TRBV6-1|TRBJ2-1|NA|TRBD2
TGTGCCAGCAGTGAAGAGGGACTAGTCAATGAGCAGTTCTTC
CASSEEGLVNEQFF
>TRBV7-9|TRBJ2-3|NA|TRBD1
TGTGCCAGCAGCCCCCCCGGGACAGCTAGCACAGATACGCAGTATTTT
CASSPPGTASTDTQYF
>TRBV7-9|TRBJ1-1|NA|TRBD1
TGTGCCAGCAGCCCTACAACCCTTGACAGGGGGACGGCTGAAGCTTTCTTT
CASSPTTLDRGTAEAFF
>TRBV6-5|TRBJ2-1|NA|TRBD1
TGTGCCAGCAGTTACTCGACAGGGGGGATTGCTGAGCAGTTCTTC
CASSYSTGGIAEQFF
>TRBV27|TRBJ1-2|few|NA
TGTGCCAGCAGTTCAGGGATTAACTATGGCTACACCTTC
CASSSGINYGYTF
>TRBV7-9|TRBJ2-1|NA|NA
TGTGCCAGCAGCTACCCACCAGGACACAAAGGATACAATGAGCAGTTCTTC
CASSYPPGHKGYNEQFF
>TRBV30|TRBJ2-3|NA|TRBD2
TGTGCCTGGACTAGCGGGGCAGGGGCAGATACGCAGTATTTT
CAWTSGAGADTQYF
>TRBV7-6|TRBJ2-1|NA|TRBD1
TGTGCCAGCAGCATCAACCTTCCCGGGACAGGGGGTTGGGATGAGCAGTTCTTC
CASSINLPGTGGWDEQFF
>TRBV30|TRBJ1-1|NA|NA
TGTGCCTGGAGTGTTATCGTGAACACTGAAGCTTTCTTT
CAWSVIVNTEAFF
>TRBV7-2|TRBJ2-4|NA|NA
TGTGCCAGCAGCTTAGGAGCCCCGAGCATTCAGTACTTC
CASSLGAPSIQYF
>TRBV19|TRBJ1-1|NA|NA
TGTGCCAGTAGTACAGGGAACACTGAAGCTTTCTTT
CASSTGNTEAFF
>TRBV6-4|TRBJ2-1|NA|TRBD1
TGTGCCAGCGGACTCGGGACAGGGGACTACAATGAGCAGTTCTTC
CASGLGTGDYNEQFF